Each of the 2 T cell receptor beta chains below was sequenced from the same sample in a study of circulating and synovial CD4+ cells in juvenile arthritis. Using immunoSEQ multiplex PCR, the repertoire was profiled, and TCRdb retains in-frame clones only, with some absent. This repertoire shows tens of thousands of clones, roughly 94% found once; its top ten account for around 0.66%. The sample taken for sequencing was CD4+ T cells from blood. All receptors come from a human donor with juvenile idiopathic arthritis.

CDR3 region: CASSLGPDRAYEQYF. The CDR3 DNA follows: TGTGCCAGCAGCTTGGGGCCGGACAGGGCGTACGAGCAGTACTTC. The J gene is TRBJ2-7, the V gene TRBV5-4; 8 nucleotides line up with TRBD1. Germline CDR1 reads SGHNT; CDR2 reads YYREEE (reference sequence). The CDR3 is 15 amino acids. J was trimmed by 4 bases and V by 0 bases; bases with no gene match: 6. The full variable domain, completed using reference TRBV5-4 and TRBJ2-7, is ETGVTQSPTHLIKTRGQQVTLRCSSQSGHNTVSWYQQALGQGPQFIFQYYREEENGRGNFPPRFSGLQFPNYSSELNVNALELDDSALYLCASSLGPDRAYEQYFGPGTRLTVT.

The chain links TRBV2 to TRBJ1-6; a weak D match, TRBD1 (6 bases). Trimming took 3 bases from V and 4 from J, leaving 13 bases between them. Germline-derived CDR1 and CDR2 are SNHLY and FYNNEI. The CDR3 sequence is 16 residues long. The chain's CDR3 is CASSDTRDNYNSPLHF. The DNA of the CDR3 is TGTGCCAGCAGTGATACCCGGGACAATTATAATTCACCCCTCCACTTT.